Listed here are 10 T cell receptor beta chains from one sample, sequenced in a study of cytomegalovirus exposure and HLA in healthy donors. Vbeta (60) and Jbeta (13) primers were used in the PCR. Clones were sequenced by immunoSEQ multiplex PCR, and TCRdb holds only the in-frame ones, with some missing. The top ten hold around 0.79% of the sample, which has more than 90,000 clones, roughly 73% seen once. Input material: PBMCs. These receptors were collected from a woman aged 25 to 45 in good health and CMV-seronegative.

The rearrangement joins TRBV6-6 to TRBJ1-1, with D unresolved. CDR1 is MNHNY, CDR2 SVGAGI, per germline (reference sequence). This CDR3 spans 11 amino acids. V was cut by 8 bases and J by 6 bases, with 10 bases left in between. Here the CDR3 DNA reads TGTGCCAGCCTAAATTACGCTGAAGCTTTCTTT. Encoded protein: CASLNYAEAFF.

The genes are TRBV11-3 and TRBJ1-1, with 9 bases aligning to TRBD1. Germline values: CDR1 SGHNT, CDR2 YENEEA. CDR3 length: 15 amino acids. V lost 1 base and J lost 7; bases outside the gene matches: 7. The CDR3 protein is CASSLGAGQGGEAFF. The CDR3 DNA reads TGTGCCAGCAGCTTAGGAGCGGGACAGGGCGGTGAAGCTTTCTTT.

The chain employs TRBV2 and TRBJ2-1; 10 bases match TRBD2. Trimming took 6 bases from V and 5 from J; bases not matched to a gene: 13. The germline gives CDR1 SNHLY, CDR2 FYNNEI. The CDR3 consists of 17 residues. The CDR3 loop reads CASRRLLAGTANNEQFF. CDR3 coding DNA: TGTGCCAGCAGAAGGTTACTAGCGGGAACAGCGAACAATGAGCAGTTCTTC.

The CDR3 DNA sequence: TGTGCCAGCTCAGGGGGCGCAGGCAATCAGCCCCAGCATTTT. Translation gives CASSGGAGNQPQHF. The rearrangement links TRBV18 to TRBJ1-5, with D possibly matching TRBD1 (6 bases). Germline assignment: CDR1 KGHSH and CDR2 LQKENI. The V end lost 5 bases, the J end lost 2 bases, and 10 bases lay between the germline ends. This CDR3 has 14 amino acids.

The chain has TRBV18 and TRBJ1-4; 7 nucleotides match TRBD1. Germline V gene sequence: CDR1 KGHSH, CDR2 LQKENI. V shed 3 bases and J 7 bases; nucleotides not matched to a gene: 8. CDR3 length equals 15 residues. The CDR3 protein is CASSPPGQSGEKLFF. In DNA form, the CDR3 reads TGTGCCAGCTCACCCCCGGGACAGTCAGGTGAAAAACTGTTTTTT.

The gene calls are TRBV7-9 and TRBJ1-1; 7 bases line up with TRBD1. The CDR3 runs 16 residues. The trim removed 3 bases at V and 6 bases at J, leaving 13 bases unmatched. The germline gives CDR1 SEHNR, CDR2 FQNEAQ (reference sequence). Here the CDR3 DNA reads TGTGCCAGCAGCTTTGCCGGGACAGCAGTGATCGCTGAAGCTTTCTTT. Protein sequence: CASSFAGTAVIAEAFF.

V and J are TRBV9 and TRBJ2-2; D unresolved. The ends were cut back, 3 bases at V and 3 bases at J, with 6 bases in the middle. The CDR3 runs to 13 residues. CDR1 and CDR2 (germline): SGDLS, YYNGEE. DNA of the CDR3: TGTGCCAGCAGCGCTCGGGACACCGGGGAGCTGTTTTTT. It yields the protein CASSARDTGELFF.

The V gene is TRBV5-1, the J gene TRBJ1-2, with 7 bases lining up with TRBD1. V was clipped by 4 bases and J by 5 bases; unmatched bases: 8. The CDR3 has 14 amino acids. CDR1 and CDR2 from the germline V gene are SGHRS and YFSETQ. DNA of the CDR3: TGCGCCAGCAGCGCTCCTGGGGACAGTTATGGCTACACCTTC. Protein: CASSAPGDSYGYTF.

The V call is TRBV9, the J call TRBJ2-5; 9 nucleotides agree with TRBD2. V dropped 0 bases and J dropped 4; count of bases not matched to a gene: 7. CDR1 SGDLS and CDR2 YYNGEE come from the germline V gene. This CDR3 region has 16 residues. This chain's CDR3 is CASSVAGGGVGETQYF. The CDR3, as DNA: TGTGCCAGCAGCGTAGCTGGCGGGGGGGTGGGAGAGACCCAGTACTTC.

V and J are TRBV18 and TRBJ1-2, with a tentative D call TRBD1 (5 bases). Deletions cut 9 bases from V and 8 bases from J, with 22 bases between. CDR3 length: 14 residues. The germline CDR1 and CDR2 sequences are KGHSH and LQKENI. CDR3 protein: CASSPIGGEGGYTF. CDR3 bases: TGTGCCAGTTCCCCGATCGGGGGGGAGGGCGGCTACACCTTC. The full variable domain, rest sourced from reference TRBV18 and TRBJ1-2, is NAGVMQNPRHLVRRRGQEARLRCSPMKGHSHVYWYRQLPEEGLKFMVYLQKENIIDESGMPKERFSAEFPKEGPSILRIQQVVRGDSAAYFCASSPIGGEGGYTFGSGTRLTVV.